Listed below are T cell receptor beta chains from one sample, sequenced in a study of blood T cell repertoires in COVID-19. The table came from immunoSEQ multiplex PCR; TCRdb's copy has only in-frame clones and leaves some out. Seen here are 150,000 to 200,000 clones, approximately 88% observed once, and the top ten hold about 3.9%. The sequenced sample consisted of peripheral blood. These receptors were collected from a woman aged 25-40 years with acute or convalescent COVID-19. Each CDR3 is given with its conserved first and last residue. The D gene is left open where the match is weak. Size tells how often a clone was seen (once, few, many) or the class of an expanded clone, and some rows leave it out.

j_gene,abundance,v_gene,len,d_gene,CDR3nt,CDR3aa
TRBJ2-1,NA,TRBV11-2,12,NA,TGTGCCAGCAGCTTAGATTGGAGGGGGCAGTTCTTC,CASSLDWRGQFF
TRBJ2-2,once,TRBV9,16,TRBD1,TGTGCCAGCAGCGTAGGGGGACAGGGGGCCGCCGGGGAGCTGTTTTTT,CASSVGGQGAAGELFF
TRBJ1-4,NA,TRBV27,14,NA,TGTGCCAGCAGCCAGACAGGTCTTTTAGAAAAACTGTTTTTT,CASSQTGLLEKLFF
TRBJ2-2,NA,TRBV3-1/TRBV3-2,14,NA,TGTGCCAGCAGCCAAGACAGGGGAATGGGGGAGCTGTTTTTT,CASSQDRGMGELFF
TRBJ2-6,once,TRBV6-5,14,NA,TGTGCCAGCAGATCAGGTTCTGGGGCCAACGTCCTGACTTTC,CASRSGSGANVLTF
TRBJ2-1,once,TRBV5-1,15,TRBD2,TGCGCCAGCAGGATTCTAGCGGGAGCGTACAATGAGCAGTTCTTC,CASRILAGAYNEQFF
TRBJ1-5,many,TRBV2,16,TRBD1,TGTGCCAGCAGCAAGCTACAGGGGTTGGGCAATCAGCCCCAGCATTTT,CASSKLQGLGNQPQHF
TRBJ1-2,NA,TRBV20-1,11,NA,TGCAGTGCTACCGGTCTCTGGGGCTACACCTTC,CSATGLWGYTF
TRBJ2-1,NA,TRBV10-3,12,NA,TGTGCCATCAGTGACTGGTCCGGTGAGCAGTTCTTC,CAISDWSGEQFF
TRBJ2-5,NA,TRBV4-2,13,NA,TGTGCCAGCAGCCAAGAGGCCGATGGGACCCAGTACTTC,CASSQEADGTQYF
TRBJ2-1,NA,TRBV5-1,14,NA,TGCGCCAGCAGCTTGCGGGCCCCGGGAGATGAGCAGTTCTTC,CASSLRAPGDEQFF
TRBJ2-1,NA,TRBV9,12,NA,TGTGCCAGCAGTCTTCAGGGGGGTGAGCAGTTCTTC,CASSLQGGEQFF
TRBJ2-2,NA,TRBV28,15,NA,TGTGCCAGCAGATGGACTATCCGGGCGACAGGGGAGCTGTTTTTT,CASRWTIRATGELFF
TRBJ2-5,once,TRBV3-1/TRBV3-2,12,NA,TGTGCCAGCAGCCGGGGAGAAGAGACCCAGTACTTC,CASSRGEETQYF
TRBJ2-1,NA,TRBV24-1,14,TRBD2,TGTGCCACCAGTGAGGCGATGGGACTAGCTGAGCAGTTCTTC,CATSEAMGLAEQFF
TRBJ2-1,NA,TRBV10-3,17,NA,TGTGCCATCAGCTCCAAACTAGCACAGAGCTCCTACAATGAGCAGTTCTTC,CAISSKLAQSSYNEQFF
TRBJ2-4,NA,TRBV5-1,16,NA,TGCGCCAGCAGCTTGGACGCAGGGGCTGGCAAAAACATTCAGTACTTC,CASSLDAGAGKNIQYF
TRBJ2-1,NA,TRBV14,13,NA,TGTGCCAGCAGTTGGGCGCAAACTGCTGAGCAGTTCTTC,CASSWAQTAEQFF
TRBJ2-7,NA,TRBV7-2,14,TRBD1,TGTGCCAGCAGCTCAAACAGGGGGCAAAACGAGCAGTACTTC,CASSSNRGQNEQYF
TRBJ2-5,NA,TRBV28,16,NA,TGTGCCAGCAGTTTATGGGGGGCTAGCAGTGTGGAGACCCAGTACTTC,CASSLWGASSVETQYF
TRBJ2-7,once,TRBV28,13,NA,TGTGCCAGCAGGACATCTCAATCCTACGAGCAGTACTTC,CASRTSQSYEQYF
TRBJ1-4,NA,TRBV5-1,15,NA,TGCGCCAGCAGCCCCCTAGGCGGGGAGGGTGAAAAACTGTTTTTT,CASSPLGGEGEKLFF
TRBJ2-7,NA,TRBV5-1,18,TRBD2,TGCGCCAGTAGCTTGGAGCCCGCTACTAGCGGAGTTCCCTACGAGCAGTACTTC,CASSLEPATSGVPYEQYF
TRBJ2-1,NA,TRBV2,11,NA,TGTGCCAGCGGGCAGTTGTATGAGCAGTTCTTC,CASGQLYEQFF
TRBJ1-1,NA,TRBV27,10,NA,TGTGCCCCAACGGGCACTGAAGCTTTCTTT,CAPTGTEAFF
TRBJ2-1,NA,TRBV5-1,15,NA,TGCGCCAGCAGCTTGGGGGGAGGTTCCTACAATGAGCAGTTCTTC,CASSLGGGSYNEQFF
TRBJ2-3,NA,TRBV6-5,14,TRBD2,TGTGCCAGCAGACCGGGACTAGCGGGATTCCTGCAGTATTTT,CASRPGLAGFLQYF
TRBJ1-1,NA,TRBV7-2,14,TRBD1,TGTGCCAGCAGCTCACAGGGGTTTGACACTGAAGCTTTCTTT,CASSSQGFDTEAFF
TRBJ2-7,NA,TRBV27,16,TRBD2,TGTGCCAGCAGTCCCGCGGCGGGAGGCTATTCTTTCGAGCAGTACTTC,CASSPAAGGYSFEQYF
TRBJ1-2,NA,TRBV28,13,TRBD1,TGTGCCAGCAGTCCAGGGGGTCACTATGGCTACACCTTC,CASSPGGHYGYTF
TRBJ2-1,NA,TRBV3-1/TRBV3-2,17,TRBD2,TGTGCCAGCAGCCTCCCGGGACTAGCGGGAGCCTACAATGAGCAGTTCTTC,CASSLPGLAGAYNEQFF
TRBJ1-6,NA,TRBV28,15,TRBD1,TGTGCCAGCAGGCGAACAGGGGGTTATAATTCACCCCTCCACTTT,CASRRTGGYNSPLHF
TRBJ2-5,NA,TRBV5-4,15,TRBD1,TGTGCCAGCAGCTCCAGGGGGCGCGGTATCGAGACCCAGTACTTC,CASSSRGRGIETQYF
TRBJ2-3,NA,TRBV29-1,12,NA,TGCAGCGTTGCTAGCTCCACAGATACGCAGTATTTT,CSVASSTDTQYF
TRBJ1-1,NA,TRBV7-9,12,NA,TGTGCCAGCAGCTGGGGACTCACTGAAGCTTTCTTT,CASSWGLTEAFF